This TCR beta chain is from a study of cytomegalovirus exposure and HLA in healthy donors. At the level of the study: The 120 validation repertoires and the approximately 700 first-cohort repertoires shared a platform, a later analysis reported. Study-wide points: Most TCR sequences proved rare, with some public TCRs found in many donors. In the roughly 130 validation repertoires, a later analysis found that first-cohort TCR clusters tended to co-occur.

As regards this clone: Its antigen remains unidentified.

Libraries were prepared by immunoSEQ multiplex PCR; TCRdb keeps only in-frame clonotypes and omits some of them. The sample lists about 98,000 clones, about 90% occurring once. Donors were drawn from the approximately 120-subject validation cohort, separate from the approximately 680-subject first cohort. This CDR3 spans 15 amino acids. V lost 0 bases to trimming and J lost 3 bases, with 10 bases between them. Germline loops: CDR1 SGHRS, CDR2 YFSETQ. V is TRBV5-1 and J is TRBJ1-3; D ambiguous. The TCR was taken from a man aged 18 to 30 in good health and CMV-seropositive. Sequencing was performed on PBMCs. The CDR3 spells CASSLAAGGGNTIYF. The CDR3 DNA reads as TGCGCCAGCAGCTTGGCCGCAGGTGGTGGAAACACCATATATTTT.